This T cell receptor beta chain stems from a study of OX40 agonist ivuxolimab in advanced cancers. The data were produced by immunoSEQ multiplex PCR, yet TCRdb's version contains in-frame clones alone and is incomplete. In the table there are about 62,000 clones, roughly 87% of which are singletons. V was pared by 5 bases and J by 0 bases, with 6 bases of the junction left unmatched. This CDR3 has 16 amino acids. Germline CDR1 is MDHEN and CDR2 is SYDVKM. The chain has TRBV28 and TRBJ1-5; 8 positions match TRBD1. This receptor was obtained from an adult with an advanced solid tumor such as melanoma, head and neck, liver or kidney cancer. This material consisted of CD4+ or CD8+ T cells sorted from blood, taken in a trial of the OX40 agonist ivuxolimab. This CDR3 reads CASSPRTGYSNQPQHF. The DNA for the CDR3 is TGTGCCAGCAGTCCCCGGACAGGGTATAGCAATCAGCCCCAGCATTTT. The complete variable domain, with remaining parts taken from reference TRBV28 and TRBJ1-5, reads DVKVTQSSRYLVKRTGEKVFLECVQDMDHENMFWYRQDPGLGLRLIYFSYDVKMKEKGDIPEGYSVSREKKERFSLILESASTNQTSMYLCASSPRTGYSNQPQHFGDGTRLSIL.